The following is a TCR beta chain sequence with its context. The target antigen is unknown. Libraries were prepared by immunoSEQ multiplex PCR; TCRdb keeps only in-frame clonotypes and omits some of them. In the table there are some 38,000 clones, nearly 95% of which are singletons. These data originate in a study of graft-versus-host responses after intestinal transplantation. Study at large: Transplantation in recipients was multivisceral, liver-intestinal, or isolated intestinal. Every transplant recipient was induced with anti-thymocyte globulin, then maintained on tacrolimus and steroids for about 3 years.

V gave up 0 bases and J gave up 4 bases, with 13 bases separating them. This CDR3 has 15 residues. The germline gives CDR1 SGHDN, CDR2 FVKESK. The study, taken as a whole, reports: The highest levels of circulating GvH clones went along with early declines in HvG clones after transplant.

V gene TRBV14 combines with J gene TRBJ2-7, with D possibly matching TRBD1 (5 bases). Sequencing used unstimulated CD8+ T cells sorted from spleen or lymph node cells, obtained before transplant. The receptor's source is a human donor who was the organ donor for an intestinal transplant. The CDR3 DNA is TGTGCCAGCAGCCAAGATCAGGGCCCCCAATACGAGCAGTACTTC. This sequence encodes CASSQDQGPQYEQYF.